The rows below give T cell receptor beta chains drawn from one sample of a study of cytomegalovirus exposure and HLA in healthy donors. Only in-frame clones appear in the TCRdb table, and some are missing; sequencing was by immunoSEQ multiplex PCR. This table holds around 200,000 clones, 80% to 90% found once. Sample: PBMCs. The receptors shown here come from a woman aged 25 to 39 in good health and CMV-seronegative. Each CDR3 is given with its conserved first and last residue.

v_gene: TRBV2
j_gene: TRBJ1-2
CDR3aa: CASTTTGGPYGYTF

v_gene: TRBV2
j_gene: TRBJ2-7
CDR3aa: CASNRDRVDEQYF

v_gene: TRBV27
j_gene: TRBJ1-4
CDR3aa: CASSSLGPTNEKLFF

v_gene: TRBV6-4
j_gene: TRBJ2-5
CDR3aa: CASSVEIQETQYF

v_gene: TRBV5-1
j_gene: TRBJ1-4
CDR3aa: CASSAPGGTNEKLFF

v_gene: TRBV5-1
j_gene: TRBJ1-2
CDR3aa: CASSLGGGAAGYTF

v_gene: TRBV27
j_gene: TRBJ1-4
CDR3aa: CASSLEGDGLKRLFF

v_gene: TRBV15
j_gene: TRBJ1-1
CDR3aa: CATSGDGRNTEAFF

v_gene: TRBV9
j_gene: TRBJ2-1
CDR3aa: CASSTRTGSYNEQFF

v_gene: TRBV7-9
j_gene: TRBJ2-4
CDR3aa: CASSRSGQSKNIQYF

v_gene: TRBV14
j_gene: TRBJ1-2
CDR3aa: CASSQEQPQYGYTF

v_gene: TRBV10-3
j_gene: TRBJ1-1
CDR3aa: CAIRTGGEVNTEAFF

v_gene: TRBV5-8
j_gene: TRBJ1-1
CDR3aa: CASSLRLQGLTFF

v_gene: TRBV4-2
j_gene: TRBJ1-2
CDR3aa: CASSQVTGDEGYTF

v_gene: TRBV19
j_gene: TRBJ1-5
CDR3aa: CASSDTGSNQPQHF

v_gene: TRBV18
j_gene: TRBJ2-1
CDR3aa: CASSPNNEQFF